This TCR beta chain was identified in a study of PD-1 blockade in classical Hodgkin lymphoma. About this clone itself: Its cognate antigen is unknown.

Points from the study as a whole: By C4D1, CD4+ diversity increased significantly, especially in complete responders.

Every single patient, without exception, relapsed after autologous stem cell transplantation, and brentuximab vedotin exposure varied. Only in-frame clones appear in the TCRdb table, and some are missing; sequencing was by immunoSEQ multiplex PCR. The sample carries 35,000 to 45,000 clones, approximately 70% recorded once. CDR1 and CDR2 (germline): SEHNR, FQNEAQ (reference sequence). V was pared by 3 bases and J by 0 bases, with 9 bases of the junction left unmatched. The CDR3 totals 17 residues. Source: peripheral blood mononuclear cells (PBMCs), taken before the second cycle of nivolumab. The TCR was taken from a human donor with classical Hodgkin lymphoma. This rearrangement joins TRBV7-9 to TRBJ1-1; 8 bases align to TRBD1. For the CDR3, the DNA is TGTGCCAGCAGCTTCCAACAGGGGGAGGCTTTGAACACTGAAGCTTTCTTT. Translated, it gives CASSFQQGEALNTEAFF.